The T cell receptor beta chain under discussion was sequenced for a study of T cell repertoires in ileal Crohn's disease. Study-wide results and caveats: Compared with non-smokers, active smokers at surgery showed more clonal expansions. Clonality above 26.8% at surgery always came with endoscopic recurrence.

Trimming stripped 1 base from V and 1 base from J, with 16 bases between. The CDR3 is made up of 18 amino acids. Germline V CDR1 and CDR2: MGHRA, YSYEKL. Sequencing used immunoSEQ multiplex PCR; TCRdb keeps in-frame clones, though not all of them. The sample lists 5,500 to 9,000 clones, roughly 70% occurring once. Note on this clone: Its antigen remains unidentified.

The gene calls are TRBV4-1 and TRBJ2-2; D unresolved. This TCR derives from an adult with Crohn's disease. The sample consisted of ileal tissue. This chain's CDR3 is CASSQVKTVTLNTGELFF. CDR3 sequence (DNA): TGCGCCAGCAGCCAAGTTAAAACGGTCACTCTGAACACCGGGGAGCTGTTTTTT.